The present entry profiles one TCR beta chain with its context. TCRdb processed the RT-PCR reads anew with MiXCR; each CDR3 protein has one entry. Here the sample spans about 540,000 distinct CDR3 sequences, roughly 23% being singletons. The data derive from a study of response to subunit inactivated influenza vaccine. These data were likewise used in another study, on T cells expressing NK-cell markers. That source reports: It was by 5'RACE template switching with UMIs that TCR beta cDNA was made. Nothing established the HCMV specificity of expanded NKG2C+ T cell clones.

The input for sequencing was CD4+ T cells sorted from PBMCs, taken 12 days after vaccination. The sequence was collected from a man aged 45-60 years who received an inactivated influenza vaccine.

In DNA form, the CDR3 reads TGTGCCAGCAGTCTAGCCGGGACAGGAAAAAACATTCAGTACTTC. Amino acids: CASSLAGTGKNIQYF. The chain recombines TRBV6-2 or TRBV6-3 with TRBJ2-4; TRBD1 matches 8 bases. The CDR3 covers 15 residues. With 5 bases clipped from V and 4 bases from J, the junction kept 7 bases outside the gene matches. Germline-derived CDR1 and CDR2 are MNHEY and SVGEGT.